This T cell receptor beta chain was sequenced for a study of blood T cell repertoires in COVID-19. This CDR3 is built from 13 residues. Germline V gives CDR1 SGHTA, CDR2 FQGNSA. Trimming shortened V by 2 bases and J by 4 bases, and 8 bases separated the two germline ends. The repertoire was sequenced with immunoSEQ multiplex PCR; TCRdb's copy has only in-frame clones and lacks some. The sample lists just over 150,000 clones; approximately 80% were seen once. The sequenced material came from peripheral blood. This clonotype was obtained from a woman between 45 and 65 years old with acute or convalescent COVID-19. This chain joins TRBV7-2 and TRBJ1-1; the D gene is possibly TRBD1 (5 bases). This chain's CDR3 is CASSLHDSTEAFF. The DNA for the CDR3 is TGTGCCAGCAGCTTACATGACAGCACTGAAGCTTTCTTT.